This T cell receptor (beta chain) came from a study of blood T cell repertoires in COVID-19. Study-wide context: PBMCs, B-cell-depleted T cells, or T cells were the source of the cDNA or gDNA that made up the material.

Only in-frame clones appear in the TCRdb table, and some are missing; sequencing was by immunoSEQ multiplex PCR. The sample comprises about 190,000 clones, about 81% of which are singletons, and 3.2% rests with the top ten. J was trimmed by 0 bases and V by 5 bases; bases with no gene match: 3. The CDR3 is 14 amino acids. Germline V gene lookup returns CDR1 SEHNR and CDR2 FQNEAQ (reference sequence). Residents of 24 US areas, aged about 18 to 95 years, made up the participants. V and J are TRBV7-9 and TRBJ2-7; 8 bases are shared with TRBD1. This receptor was identified in a woman in her thirties who had recovered from COVID-19. What was sequenced was PBMCs or T cells enriched from blood (not recorded which). The CDR3 region has the DNA TGTGCCAGCAGCAAAACAGGGGGCTCCTACGAGCAGTACTTC. Its translation is CASSKTGGSYEQYF.